The entry below gives a single TCR beta chain sequence along with its context. Its target is unknown. This sample is part of a study of cytomegalovirus exposure and HLA in healthy donors. Study background: A previous analysis identified around 120 million unique TCR beta sequences derived from 180 million or so T cells.

The PCR ran on 60 Vbeta and 13 Jbeta primers. Profiled with immunoSEQ multiplex PCR; TCRdb holds only in-frame clones, not every one. The sample carries roughly 110,000 clones, roughly three quarters recorded once. Overall study results and limits: Available immune exposure information covered CMV serostatus only. Among CMV-associated TCR beta chains, most appeared HLA-restricted in a later analysis.

The sample consisted of PBMCs. The sequence was collected from a young man in good health and CMV-seronegative.

CDR3 residues: CASSLLRVANSPLHF. The CDR3 bases are TGTGCCAGCAGCCTCCTCCGGGTAGCTAATTCACCCCTCCACTTT. The chain links TRBV14 to TRBJ1-6; unclear D gene. Germline V lookup: CDR1 SGHDN, CDR2 FVKESK. The length of the CDR3 is 15 residues. Trimming removed 4 bases at V and 6 bases at J, with 13 bases between.